The clone carrying this T cell receptor (beta chain) was detected only a few times. This specimen comes from a study of identical twins. Unique molecular identifiers were in the cDNA, with template-switch universal primer binding. One entry per CDR3 protein, called by TCRdb with MiXCR from the 5' RACE reads. Seen here are some 790,000 distinct CDR3 sequences, 15% to 20% observed once, and the top ten hold 10% to 15%. This CDR3 spans 16 amino acids. Germline loops: CDR1 DFQATT, CDR2 SNEGSKA (reference sequence). V lost 0 bases to trimming and J lost 4 bases, with 17 bases between them. These records were also assigned to another study, of T cells expressing NK-cell markers. That report adds: Sorted CD3+CD56+NKG2C+, CD3+CD56+NKG2C- and CD3+CD56-NKG2C+ T cells supplied TCR beta repertoires. Expanded NKG2C+ T cell clones were not confirmed as HCMV-specific.

The chain has TRBV20-1 and TRBJ2-3; perhaps TRBD1 as D (8 bases). Material for sequencing was PBMCs. The source of this sequence is a woman aged 18 to 35 in good health. CDR3 nucleotide sequence: TGCAGTGCTAGAGAGGGGGGGGACAGGTTAGCAGATACGCAGTATTTT. As protein: CSAREGGDRLADTQYF.